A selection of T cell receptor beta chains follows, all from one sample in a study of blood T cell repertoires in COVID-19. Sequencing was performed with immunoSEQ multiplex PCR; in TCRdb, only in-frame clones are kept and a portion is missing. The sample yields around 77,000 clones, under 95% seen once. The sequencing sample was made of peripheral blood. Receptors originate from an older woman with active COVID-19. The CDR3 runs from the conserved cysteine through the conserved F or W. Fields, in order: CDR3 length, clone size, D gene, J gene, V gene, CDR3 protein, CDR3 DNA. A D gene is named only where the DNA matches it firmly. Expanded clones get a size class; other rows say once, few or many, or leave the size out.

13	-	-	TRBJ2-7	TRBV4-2	CASSQDIRSEQYF	TGTGCCAGCAGCCAAGATATACGGTCCGAGCAGTACTTC
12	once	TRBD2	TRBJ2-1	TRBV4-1	CASSPIAGKQFF	TGCGCCAGCAGCCCCATAGCGGGAAAGCAGTTCTTC
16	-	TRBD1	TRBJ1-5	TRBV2	CASSGEVTGVEQPQHF	TGTGCCAGCTCTGGAGAGGTGACAGGGGTGGAGCAGCCCCAGCATTTT
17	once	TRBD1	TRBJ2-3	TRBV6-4	CASSDPRDREDTDTQYF	TGTGCCAGCAGTGATCCTCGGGACAGAGAAGACACAGATACGCAGTATTTT
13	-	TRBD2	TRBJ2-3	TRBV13	CASGVSGSDTQYF	TGTGCCAGCGGGGTTAGCGGGTCAGATACGCAGTATTTT
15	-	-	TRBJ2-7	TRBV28	CASSLSGVGSHEQYF	TGTGCCAGCAGTTTATCCGGAGTCGGCTCCCACGAGCAGTACTTC
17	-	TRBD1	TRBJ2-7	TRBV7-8	CASSLAGDRAFYYEQYF	TGTGCCAGCAGCTTAGCAGGTGACAGGGCCTTTTACTACGAGCAGTACTTC
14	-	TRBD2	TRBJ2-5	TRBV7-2	CASSVSGRGETQYF	TGTGCCAGCAGCGTTAGCGGGAGGGGGGAGACCCAGTACTTC
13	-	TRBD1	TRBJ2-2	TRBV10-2	CARSETGSGELFF	TGCGCCAGGTCTGAGACAGGGTCCGGGGAGCTGTTTTTT
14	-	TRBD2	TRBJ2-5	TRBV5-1	CASRTWGGQETQYF	TGCGCCAGCAGGACGTGGGGGGGGCAAGAGACCCAGTACTTC
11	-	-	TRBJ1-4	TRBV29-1	CSVALNEKLFF	TGCAGCGTTGCCCTGAATGAAAAACTGTTTTTT
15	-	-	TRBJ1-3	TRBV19	CASMSRGGSGNTIYF	TGTGCCAGTATGTCCCGAGGGGGCTCTGGAAACACCATATATTTT
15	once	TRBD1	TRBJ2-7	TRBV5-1	CASSSTGQEYYEQYF	TGCGCCAGCAGCTCCACAGGACAGGAATATTACGAGCAGTACTTC
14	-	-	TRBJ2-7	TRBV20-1	CSASPLGERYEQYF	TGCAGTGCTAGTCCCCTCGGGGAGAGGTACGAGCAGTACTTC
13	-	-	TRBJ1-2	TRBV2	CASSLGGNYGYTF	TGTGCCAGTTCCCTGGGGGGGAACTATGGCTACACCTTC
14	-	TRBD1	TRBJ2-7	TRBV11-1	CASSPRTGGYEQYF	TGTGCCAGCAGCCCGCGGACAGGAGGATACGAGCAGTACTTC
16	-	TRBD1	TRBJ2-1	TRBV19	CASSRRPGTGWDEQFF	TGTGCCAGTAGTCGGCGGCCCGGGACAGGGTGGGATGAGCAGTTCTTC
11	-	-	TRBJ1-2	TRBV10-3	CAIRGSLAYTF	TGTGCCATCCGGGGGTCCCTTGCCTACACCTTC
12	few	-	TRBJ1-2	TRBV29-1	CSVFSQTDGYTF	TGCAGCGTTTTCTCCCAAACGGATGGCTACACCTTC
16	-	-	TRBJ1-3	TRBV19	CASSIEQLSSGNTIYF	TGTGCCAGTAGTATCGAACAGCTGAGCTCTGGAAACACCATATATTTT
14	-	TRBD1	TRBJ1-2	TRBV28	CASGGRTGWDGYTF	TGTGCCAGTGGGGGCCGGACAGGATGGGATGGCTACACCTTC
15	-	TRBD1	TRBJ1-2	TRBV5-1	CASSLAGTANYGYTF	TGCGCCAGCAGCTTGGCCGGGACAGCTAACTATGGCTACACCTTC
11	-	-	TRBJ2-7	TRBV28	CASRVSHEQYF	TGTGCCAGCAGGGTGAGTCACGAGCAGTACTTC